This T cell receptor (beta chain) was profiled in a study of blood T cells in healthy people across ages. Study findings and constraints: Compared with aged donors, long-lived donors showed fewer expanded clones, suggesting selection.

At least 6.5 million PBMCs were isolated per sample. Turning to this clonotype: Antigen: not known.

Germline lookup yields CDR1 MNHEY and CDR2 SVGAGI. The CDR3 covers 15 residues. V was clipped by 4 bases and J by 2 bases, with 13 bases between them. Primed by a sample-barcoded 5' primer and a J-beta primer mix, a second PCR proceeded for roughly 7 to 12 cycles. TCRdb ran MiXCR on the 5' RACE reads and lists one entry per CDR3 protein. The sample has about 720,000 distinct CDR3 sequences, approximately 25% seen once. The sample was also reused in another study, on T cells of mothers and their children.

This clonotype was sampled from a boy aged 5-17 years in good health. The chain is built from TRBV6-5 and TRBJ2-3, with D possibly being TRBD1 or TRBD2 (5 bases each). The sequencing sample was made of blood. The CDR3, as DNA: TGTGCCAGCAGTTCCTCGTCGGGGCTCACAGATACGCAGTATTTT. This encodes CASSSSSGLTDTQYF.